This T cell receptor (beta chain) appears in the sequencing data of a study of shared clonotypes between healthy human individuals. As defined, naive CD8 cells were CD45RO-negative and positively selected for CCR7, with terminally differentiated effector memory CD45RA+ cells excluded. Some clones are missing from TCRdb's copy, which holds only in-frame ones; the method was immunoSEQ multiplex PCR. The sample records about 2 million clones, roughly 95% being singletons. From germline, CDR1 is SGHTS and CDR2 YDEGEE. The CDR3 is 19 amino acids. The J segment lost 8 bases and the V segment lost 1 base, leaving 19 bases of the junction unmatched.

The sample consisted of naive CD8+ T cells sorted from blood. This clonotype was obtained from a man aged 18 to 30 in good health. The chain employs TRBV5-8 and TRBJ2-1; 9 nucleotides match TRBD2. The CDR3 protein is CASSLRVPTSGQNVHEQFF. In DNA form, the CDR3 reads TGTGCCAGCAGCTTGCGCGTCCCGACTAGCGGACAGAACGTCCATGAGCAGTTCTTC.